The T cell receptor (beta chain) described here comes from a study of blood T cell repertoires in COVID-19. For the study at large: There were acute and convalescent COVID-19 samples, and they came from the United States, Italy and Spain. T cells, B-cell-depleted T cells, or PBMCs provided the cDNA or gDNA that served as material.

Self-reported history from a screening survey and questionnaire set each donor's cohort. Trimming left V 3 bases short and J 2 bases short, with 17 bases between. The CDR3 is made up of 16 amino acids. Germline CDR1 and CDR2: MGHRA and YSYEKL. As originally analysed: From reference gene primer amplification, estimates of nucleated cell counts were derived. Some clones are missing from TCRdb's copy, which holds only in-frame ones; the method was immunoSEQ multiplex PCR. V, J and clone size are those of that table, while D and trimming were read from the DNA. The sample lists about 220,000 clones, about 86% occurring once.

V is TRBV4-1 and J is TRBJ2-7, with D uncertain. Sequenced sample: PBMCs or T cells enriched from blood (not recorded which). The TCR comes from a woman in her fifties or sixties with acute COVID-19. The chain's CDR3 is CASSHQGGNRPYEQYF. The CDR3, as DNA: TGCGCCAGCAGCCATCAAGGCGGAAACCGTCCCTACGAGCAGTACTTC.